The entry below gives a single TCR beta chain sequence along with its context. The antigen is undetermined. Its ends do not fully match the called genes, so a read error is possible. This entry comes from a study of OX40 agonist ivuxolimab in advanced cancers. Study-level information: Ivuxolimab, which is an agonistic anti-OX40 (CD134) antibody, was administered to the patients. Study observations and caveats: CD4+ and CD8+ T cells in blood underwent clonal expansion by week 6 at 0.1 to 3.0 mg/kg. Some nonresponders additionally presented with little normalized T-cell clonal expansion.

The repertoire was sequenced with immunoSEQ multiplex PCR; TCRdb's copy has only in-frame clones and lacks some. The data show about 110,000 clones, around 90% seen once. The CDR3 has 14 residues. Germline-derived CDR1 and CDR2 are SSHAT and FNYEAQ (reference sequence). The sequence was collected from an adult with an advanced solid tumor such as melanoma, head and neck, liver or kidney cancer. The chain combines TRBV7-7 with TRBJ2-5, with D perhaps TRBD1 (6 bases). The sample in question was CD4+ or CD8+ T cells sorted from blood, obtained in a trial of the OX40 agonist ivuxolimab. CDR3 in amino acids: CASSLDVGGETQYF. The CDR3 DNA sequence: TGTGCTAGCAGCTTAGACGTAGGGGGAGAGACCCAGTACTTC.